Each of the 25 T cell receptor beta chains below was sequenced from the same sample in a study of control samples from healthy donors and cancer patients. The table came from immunoSEQ multiplex PCR; TCRdb's copy has only in-frame clones and leaves some out. Of over 110,000 clones listed, around 90% are singletons. Input material: blood. These receptors were collected from a man aged 25-45 years in good health.

The CDR3 loop is CASSNQGFDEQFF. CDR3 nucleotides: TGTGCCAGCAGTAACCAAGGGTTCGATGAGCAGTTCTTC. The chain employs TRBV6-5 and TRBJ2-1; D gene uncertain. The CDR3 extends over 13 amino acids. The germline V and J ends were trimmed by 5 bases and 8 bases, with 13 bases remaining between them. Germline-derived CDR1 and CDR2 are MNHEY and SVGAGI.

The sample holds one count of this clone. J is TRBJ2-5 and V is TRBV27; 11 bases line up with TRBD2. CDR3 length: 13 amino acids. Germline V CDR1 and CDR2: MNHEY, SMNVEV (reference sequence). J was trimmed by 6 bases and V by 8 bases; bases with no gene match: 5. CDR3 nucleotide sequence: TGTGCCAGCCGTATAGCGGGAGGGCAGACCCAGTACTTC. Its protein is CASRIAGGQTQYF.

This chain connects TRBV6-6 to TRBJ1-6; TRBD1 matches 7 bases. Trimming removed 5 bases from V and 8 bases from J; junction bases left unmatched: 9. The CDR3 is made up of 15 amino acids. Germline lookup yields CDR1 MNHNY and CDR2 SVGAGI (reference sequence). The CDR3 protein is CASSQMTGSYSPLHF. The CDR3 DNA reads TGTGCCAGCAGTCAGATGACAGGGTCATATTCACCCCTCCACTTT.

This clone came up a few times. The chain uses TRBV28 and TRBJ1-1; the D is unclear. Germline V gene sequence: CDR1 MDHEN, CDR2 SYDVKM. CDR3 size: 10 residues. The CDR3 nucleotides read TGTTTGCGGGTGAACACTGAAGCTTTCTTT. This gives the protein CLRVNTEAFF. The complete variable domain, with remaining parts taken from reference TRBV28 and TRBJ1-1, reads DVKVTQSSRYLVKRTGEKVFLECVQDMDHENMFWYRQDPGLGLRLIYFSYDVKMKEKGDIPEGYSVSREKKERFSLILESASTNQTSMYLCLRVNTEAFFGQGTRLTVV.

This clone was picked up one time. The rearrangement links TRBV19 to TRBJ2-6; no firm D call. V was shortened by 7 bases and J by 2 bases, with 3 bases between the two germline ends. This CDR3 contains 12 residues. Looked up from germline, CDR1 is LNHDA and CDR2 is SQIVND (reference sequence). The CDR3 nucleotides are TGTGCCAGTACCCCTGGGGCCAACGTCCTGACTTTC. This gives the protein CASTPGANVLTF.

The chain joins TRBV29-1 to TRBJ2-1; D not certain. The CDR3 has 11 residues. Per germline, CDR1 SQVTM and CDR2 ANQGSEA. V gave up 4 bases and J gave up 7 bases, with 8 bases separating them. The CDR3: CSVVGVNEQFF. Here the CDR3 DNA reads TGCAGCGTTGTTGGCGTGAATGAGCAGTTCTTC.

The J gene is TRBJ2-3, the V gene TRBV2; TRBD2 matches 8 bases. The CDR3 consists of 18 residues. J lost 7 bases, V lost 7 bases, and 22 bases had no gene match. Germline CDR1 SNHLY, CDR2 FYNNEI. The CDR3, as DNA: TGTGCCAGCAAACCCTCTTTAATTTATCGGGAGGGCCTATATACGCAGTATTTT. This codes for CASKPSLIYREGLYTQYF.

This chain links TRBV6-5 with TRBJ2-7; TRBD2 matches at 8 bases. The CDR3 is 14 amino acids. Per the germline V gene, CDR1 is MNHEY and CDR2 is SVGAGI. V trimming: 6 bases; J trimming: 3 bases; junction bases outside the gene matches: 7. CDR3 sequence (DNA): TGTGCCAGCAGATCCTCCGGGACTAGCTACGAGCAGTACTTC. This gives the protein CASRSSGTSYEQYF.

The gene calls are TRBV7-9 and TRBJ2-5; 14 positions match TRBD2. J was trimmed by 2 bases and V by 5 bases; bases with no gene match: 4. CDR3 length: 16 amino acids. CDR1 is SEHNR and CDR2 is FQNEAQ in the germline V gene (reference sequence). CDR3 nucleotides: TGTGCCAGCAGCCCAAGACTAGCGGGAGGGCAAGAGACCCAGTACTTC. It yields the protein CASSPRLAGGQETQYF.

This chain links TRBV30 with TRBJ1-1, with no clear D. In germline, CDR1 is GTSNPN, CDR2 SVGIG (reference sequence). Trimming left V 1 base short and J 3 bases short, with 9 bases between. The CDR3 covers 13 residues. The CDR3 loop is CAWSAQPYTEAFF. DNA for the CDR3: TGTGCCTGGAGTGCACAGCCCTACACTGAAGCTTTCTTT.

The chain combines TRBV6-5 with TRBJ1-5; possible D gene TRBD1, 5 bases. Trimming removed 8 bases from V and 6 bases from J, with 14 bases in between. The CDR3 length is 13 residues. In germline, CDR1 is MNHEY, CDR2 SVGAGI. The CDR3 DNA follows: TGTGCCAGCCGGGTGGGGGGGGGTCAGCCCCAGCATTTT. It codes for CASRVGGGQPQHF.

This rearrangement joins TRBV5-1 to TRBJ2-7; D not certain. The ends were cut back, 2 bases at V and 0 bases at J, with 9 bases in the middle. The CDR3 is 14 residues long. Germline lookup yields CDR1 SGHRS and CDR2 YFSETQ. The CDR3 protein is CASSFSTDSYEQYF. The CDR3 coding sequence is TGCGCCAGCAGCTTTTCCACCGACTCCTACGAGCAGTACTTC.

This chain uses TRBV29-1 with TRBJ2-5; 7 bases line up with TRBD2. The CDR3 loop spans 14 amino acids. Losses at the gene ends were 6 bases for V and 3 bases for J; bases not matched to a gene: 10. The V gene's germline CDR1 is SQVTM and CDR2 ANQGSEA. This chain's CDR3 is CSVAGRLRKETQYF. The CDR3 nucleotides read TGCAGCGTAGCCGGGAGGCTCCGTAAAGAGACCCAGTACTTC.

V and J are TRBV12-5 and TRBJ2-1, with unresolved D. Germline CDR1 and CDR2: LGHNT and FRNRAP. The CDR3 runs to 12 residues. Deletions cut 6 bases from V and 7 bases from J, with 10 bases between. In DNA form, the CDR3 reads TGTGCTAGTGGGCCCGATGAGAATGAGCAGTTCTTC. Its translation is CASGPDENEQFF.

V usage is TRBV2 and J usage is TRBJ2-1; either TRBD1 or TRBD2 may fit D (7 bases each). The V and J ends lost 4 bases and 7 bases respectively, with 11 bases between them. The CDR3 totals 13 residues. Germline loops: CDR1 SNHLY, CDR2 FYNNEI. The chain's CDR3 is CASSAQGGNEQFF. The CDR3 DNA reads TGTGCCAGCAGTGCCCAGGGGGGGAATGAGCAGTTCTTC.

There are a few counts of this clone. The chain recombines TRBV12-5 with TRBJ2-1, with TRBD2 matching 10 bases. The length of the CDR3 is 16 residues. V shed 0 bases and J 6 bases; nucleotides not matched to a gene: 5. The germline V gene has CDR1 LGHNT and CDR2 FRNRAP. CDR3 nucleotide sequence: TGTGCTAGTGGTTTGGTTTCGAGCGGGAGGGCCAATGAGCAGTTCTTC. This encodes CASGLVSSGRANEQFF. The complete variable domain, with remaining parts taken from reference TRBV12-5 and TRBJ2-1, reads DARVTQTPRHKVTEMGQEVTMRCQPILGHNTVFWYRQTMMQGLELLAYFRNRAPLDDSGMPKDRFSAEMPDATLATLKIQPSEPRDSAVYFCASGLVSSGRANEQFFGPGTRLTVL.

The table lists this clone with a count of one. This chain joins TRBV7-2 and TRBJ2-6; D might be TRBD1 (6 bases). Per germline, CDR1 SGHTA and CDR2 FQGNSA. Trimming took 4 bases from V and 0 from J, leaving 10 bases between them. The CDR3 is 16 amino acids. CDR3 coding DNA: TGTGCCAGCAGCTCCGGACAGCCCTCTGGGGCCAACGTCCTGACTTTC. This codes for CASSSGQPSGANVLTF.

The chain joins TRBV21-1 to TRBJ1-5; the table calls TRBD1, which could not be checked here. TRBV21-1 is assigned pseudogene status. CDR3 length equals 17 residues. In DNA, the CDR3 is TGTGCCAGCAGCAGAGGACAGGGGGCGGATAGCAATCAGCCCCAGCATTTT. This gives the protein CASSRGQGADSNQPQHF.

V is TRBV5-1 and J is TRBJ1-6; weak D call: TRBD1 (6 bases). Trimming took off 0 bases at V and 10 bases at J, with 14 bases between the two ends. CDR1 and CDR2 from the germline V gene are SGHRS and YFSETQ. This CDR3 contains 15 residues. The CDR3 sequence is CASSLVPNRESPLHF. Written as DNA, the CDR3 is TGCGCCAGCAGCTTGGTGCCTAACAGGGAATCACCCCTCCACTTT.

The chain joins TRBV28 to TRBJ1-1; the D gene is possibly TRBD1 (6 bases). The CDR3 covers 14 residues. The germline CDR1 and CDR2 sequences are MDHEN and SYDVKM. V was shortened by 5 bases and J by 2 bases, with 12 bases between the two germline ends. The CDR3 loop is CASSPQTGNTEAFF. The CDR3 DNA follows: TGTGCCAGCAGTCCCCAGACAGGTAACACTGAAGCTTTCTTT. Complete variable domain (other parts from reference TRBV28 and TRBJ1-1): DVKVTQSSRYLVKRTGEKVFLECVQDMDHENMFWYRQDPGLGLRLIYFSYDVKMKEKGDIPEGYSVSREKKERFSLILESASTNQTSMYLCASSPQTGNTEAFFGQGTRLTVV.

The rearrangement uses TRBV7-2 and TRBJ2-7, with D uncertain. V was trimmed by 5 bases and J by 6 bases, leaving 20 bases between them. The CDR3 is 15 residues long. The germline CDR1 and CDR2 sequences are SGHTA and FQGNSA. This CDR3 reads CASSVGFVRSVEQYF. As DNA, the CDR3 is TGTGCCAGCAGCGTAGGGTTTGTCAGGTCGGTCGAGCAGTACTTC.

The V gene is TRBV7-2, the J gene TRBJ2-7, with unresolved D. In germline, CDR1 is SGHTA, CDR2 FQGNSA. V was shortened by 6 bases and J by 4 bases, with 16 bases between the two germline ends. This CDR3 spans 14 amino acids. The CDR3 reads CASRGPAGGYEQYF. DNA of the CDR3: TGTGCCAGCAGGGGTCCCGCCGGCGGTTACGAGCAGTACTTC.

The chain couples TRBV6-5 to TRBJ2-7; 7 bases agree with TRBD1. The germline V gene encodes CDR1 MNHEY and CDR2 SVGAGI. Trimming took 6 bases from V and 0 from J; bases not matched to a gene: 8. There are 15 residues in the CDR3. The CDR3 sequence is CASSPTGASSYEQYF. DNA for the CDR3: TGTGCCAGCAGCCCCACAGGGGCCAGCTCCTACGAGCAGTACTTC.

The count of this clone is one. One end of the junction fails to match germline, which may point to a read error. The chain couples TRBV27 to TRBJ2-7, with D perhaps assigned TRBD1 or TRBD2 (5 bases each). CDR3 size: 14 residues. Germline V gives CDR1 MNHEY, CDR2 SMNVEV (reference sequence). In DNA, the CDR3 is TGTGCCAGCAGTTTATTTGGGACCAAATACGCGCAGTACTTC. It encodes CASSLFGTKYAQYF.

This chain connects TRBV30 to TRBJ2-2, with D perhaps matching TRBD1 (6 bases). Germline V gene sequence: CDR1 GTSNPN, CDR2 SVGIG (reference sequence). The V and J ends lost 4 bases and 5 bases respectively, with 14 bases between them. The CDR3 length is 14 residues. CDR3 protein: CAWKGSGETGELFF. The CDR3 DNA sequence: TGTGCCTGGAAGGGGTCAGGGGAAACCGGGGAGCTGTTTTTT.